This T cell receptor beta chain was obtained from a study of CD8+ T cells in alopecia areata. RNA was extracted and reverse transcribed into cDNA as the sequencing template. The data were produced by immunoSEQ multiplex PCR, yet TCRdb's version contains in-frame clones alone and is incomplete. The data contain 150,000 to 200,000 clones, 55% of them singletons. Germline CDR1 and CDR2: SNHLY and FYNNEI. V gave up 7 bases and J gave up 8 bases; unmatched junction bases: 10. CDR3 length: 14 residues. This sequence was found in a human donor in good health. Input material: CD4+ T cells sorted from blood. The rearrangement uses TRBV2 and TRBJ2-1, with 8 bases identical to TRBD2. CDR3 nucleotides: TGTGCCAGCAACGGGAGGGGGGATCTGGATGAGCAGTTCTTC. This encodes CASNGRGDLDEQFF.